This TCR beta chain was profiled in a study of T cells after yellow fever vaccination (dated by TCRdb to between 2018 and 2021). Background on the whole study: The SMART-Seq v4 Ultra Low Input RNA kit was used to prepare libraries from fractions with low cell numbers. Two healthy male donors, one aged 18 to 30 and one aged 30 to 39 years, made up the cohort. Blood was collected at multiple timepoints before and after primary and secondary immunization, and bulk PBMC replicates and cell subsets were isolated. To track T-cell clones before and after primary and booster YFV17D yellow fever vaccination, bulk TCR alpha and beta repertoires were sequenced longitudinally. The research as a whole found: A small fraction of clonotypes appeared in both the CD4 and CD8 compartments, likely as a result of convergent recombination. Compared with the primary T-cell response, the secondary T-cell response was weaker but faster, peaking on day 5 rather than day 15. Because the study included only a couple of donors, the extent to which the findings can be generalized is limited. Computational filtering was needed because FACS-sorted repertoires could contain abundant contaminating clonotypes from the bulk population. Most clones expanded after primary vaccination were re-detected after the booster (about 95% of CD4 and approximately 85% of CD8), suggesting broad memory maintenance.

Concerning this clonotype: Its antigen specificity is not known. Qualities for individual bases were not recorded, and no much larger clone is one base off.

CDR3 length: 13 amino acids, cysteine to phenylalanine. The only DNA kept is the CDR3, 39 bases in frame from the first base. The germline V gene encodes CDR1 SGHTA and CDR2 FQGNSA. Between the V and J ends, shortened by 6 bases and 2 bases respectively, the junction contains 9 bases. Reads for this sample came from an Illumina NovaSeq 6000. TCR cDNA was synthesized by 5'RACE template switching, through which a universal primer site and unique molecular identifiers were introduced. cDNA synthesis was primed from both the TCR alpha and TCR beta constant segments. Library amplification involved two PCR steps, and the second step added sample barcodes and sequencing adapters. Libraries were sequenced on Illumina HiSeq 2500 (2x100 bp) or NovaSeq (2x150 bp). The original pipeline was this. MIGEC was used to demultiplex reads and collapse the reads into UMI consensus sequences, and MiXCR was used for V(D)J alignment. Vaccine-responding clonotypes were defined with edgeR using replicate PBMC samples, requiring FDR below 0.01 and a log2 fold change above 5 up to day 15. Each bulk clonotype was labeled CD4 or CD8 based on which sequenced repertoire, CD4 or CD8, contained the clonotype at higher abundance. TCRdb handled the public reads itself, with Q25 trimming in fastp and clone calling in MiXCR, and kept productive beta chains. Here each entry gathers all rows of one CDR3 protein and keeps the most common genes and DNA. The V and J calls, along with clone size, are taken from TCRdb and not from the paper's own processing. This sample comprises about 320,000 distinct CDR3 sequences, roughly an eighth of them detected only once. More than 3% of the sample is in the top ten clones.

In light of the paper, this sample's treatment or condition label describes: live attenuated yellow fever vaccine strain. A standard Ficoll-Paque protocol was used to isolate PBMCs from peripheral blood. Dynabeads CD4 and CD8 positive selection kits were used to isolate the CD4 and CD8 T-cell fractions. TriZol was used to extract RNA from bulk PBMCs, from CD4 and CD8 fractions, and from dextramer-positive and dextramer-negative fractions. The sample in question was CD4+ T cells sorted from PBMCs, obtained 15 days after the yellow fever booster vaccination. This sequence originates from a man younger than 35 who received the YFV17D yellow fever vaccine. The rearrangement combines TRBV7-2 with TRBJ2-3, with a tentative D gene TRBD1 over 5 matching bases. The bases are TGTGCCAGCAGGTGGACAAACACAGATACGCAGTATTTT. Its amino acids are CASRWTNTDTQYF.